These T cell receptor beta chains were read from a single sample in a study of T cells in localized non-small cell lung cancer. Using immunoSEQ multiplex PCR, the repertoire was profiled, and TCRdb retains in-frame clones only, with some absent. Among roughly 71,000 clones listed, roughly 90% were seen once. The source material was peripheral blood, sampled before any cancer treatment. The receptors originated from an older male donor with stage III squamous cell lung carcinoma. The CDR3 runs from the conserved cysteine through the conserved F or W. Each record gives: CDR3 DNA, CDR3 protein, J gene, D gene, clone size, V gene. A D gene is named only where the DNA matches it firmly. Not all rows give a size; the values are once, few, many and, for expanded clones, a class.

CDR3nt: TGTGCCTCAGGACAGGGCGGCGAAAAACTGTTTTTT; CDR3aa: CASGQGGEKLFF; j_gene: TRBJ1-4; d_gene: TRBD1; abundance: .; v_gene: TRBV10-3
CDR3nt: TGTGCCAGCAGTGTAGGACAGGGACATTCACCCCTCCACTTT; CDR3aa: CASSVGQGHSPLHF; j_gene: TRBJ1-6; d_gene: TRBD1; abundance: few; v_gene: TRBV2
CDR3nt: TGCGCCAGCAGCCAAGATTGGGCCCTCGGGAGCAATCAGCCCCAGCATTTT; CDR3aa: CASSQDWALGSNQPQHF; j_gene: TRBJ1-5; d_gene: .; abundance: .; v_gene: TRBV4-3
CDR3nt: TGTGCCAGCAGCTTAGTAGCGGGGGTCAACACCGGGGAGCTGTTTTTT; CDR3aa: CASSLVAGVNTGELFF; j_gene: TRBJ2-2; d_gene: TRBD2; abundance: .; v_gene: TRBV11-2
CDR3nt: TGCGCCAGCAGCCTCGGAGGGGGCTATGGCTACACCTTC; CDR3aa: CASSLGGGYGYTF; j_gene: TRBJ1-2; d_gene: .; abundance: .; v_gene: TRBV5-1
CDR3nt: TGTGCCAGCTCAACTGGTTCAGACTATGGCTACACCTTC; CDR3aa: CASSTGSDYGYTF; j_gene: TRBJ1-2; d_gene: .; abundance: .; v_gene: TRBV18
CDR3nt: TGTGCCAGCAGTGGGGGACAGGACACAGATACGCAGTATTTT; CDR3aa: CASSGGQDTDTQYF; j_gene: TRBJ2-3; d_gene: TRBD1; abundance: once; v_gene: TRBV6-6
CDR3nt: TGCGCCAGCAGCCTGGGACGAACACCGATGAACACTGAAGCTTTCTTT; CDR3aa: CASSLGRTPMNTEAFF; j_gene: TRBJ1-1; d_gene: .; abundance: few; v_gene: TRBV5-1
CDR3nt: TGTGCCAGCAGCTTAGTCGTAGGGGTAAATGAGCAGTTCTTC; CDR3aa: CASSLVVGVNEQFF; j_gene: TRBJ2-1; d_gene: .; abundance: .; v_gene: TRBV7-2
CDR3nt: TGTGCCAGCCTTGAGGGGGGCTTTGACTATGGCTACACCTTC; CDR3aa: CASLEGGFDYGYTF; j_gene: TRBJ1-2; d_gene: .; abundance: .; v_gene: TRBV2
CDR3nt: TGTGCCAGCAGCCTTAACCACAGGGGGGAGCAGTACTTC; CDR3aa: CASSLNHRGEQYF; j_gene: TRBJ2-7; d_gene: TRBD1; abundance: few; v_gene: TRBV7-2
CDR3nt: TGTGCCAGCAGCACTTCGTACACTGAAGCTTTCTTT; CDR3aa: CASSTSYTEAFF; j_gene: TRBJ1-1; d_gene: .; abundance: .; v_gene: TRBV6-1
CDR3nt: TGTGCCAGCAGCCACGAGGGGGGCTACACCTTC; CDR3aa: CASSHEGGYTF; j_gene: TRBJ1-2; d_gene: .; abundance: .; v_gene: TRBV6-5
CDR3nt: TGTGCCAGCAGCTTCGGGACAGGGACGAACACCGGGGAGCTGTTTTTT; CDR3aa: CASSFGTGTNTGELFF; j_gene: TRBJ2-2; d_gene: TRBD1; abundance: few; v_gene: TRBV7-8
CDR3nt: TGTGCCAGCAGTTACTCTTCAGGGAGCACAGATACGCAGTATTTT; CDR3aa: CASSYSSGSTDTQYF; j_gene: TRBJ2-3; d_gene: .; abundance: .; v_gene: TRBV6-6
CDR3nt: TGTGCCAGCAGTTACGGGAGGCAGGGGAAGACTGAAGCTTTCTTT; CDR3aa: CASSYGRQGKTEAFF; j_gene: TRBJ1-1; d_gene: .; abundance: .; v_gene: TRBV6-5
CDR3nt: TGTGCCAGTAGTATGGGGAGGAGTTTGGGGGCCTCCGAAGCTTTCTTT; CDR3aa: CASSMGRSLGASEAFF; j_gene: TRBJ1-1; d_gene: .; abundance: .; v_gene: TRBV19
CDR3nt: TGTGCCAGCAGCTTAGGAACCTCTGCGGGTTGGAACACCGGGGAGCTGTTTTTT; CDR3aa: CASSLGTSAGWNTGELFF; j_gene: TRBJ2-2; d_gene: .; abundance: .; v_gene: TRBV7-8
CDR3nt: TGTGCCAGCAGCGTAGAGGTAGCGCAGGGTGAGCAGTACTTC; CDR3aa: CASSVEVAQGEQYF; j_gene: TRBJ2-7; d_gene: .; abundance: .; v_gene: TRBV9